This TCR beta chain was recorded in a study of beta chain features in type 1 diabetes. General study results and limits: A moderate, significant TCRB CDR3 shortening appeared in type 1 diabetes across four CD4+ subsets. The VDJ junctions of type 1 diabetes patients carried fewer insertions and more deletions.

Expressed TCRB transcripts were sequenced because the isolated RNA had all been reverse transcribed beforehand. Some 3.6 million reads were obtained on average from naive, central memory and regulatory T cell samples. Libraries were prepared by immunoSEQ multiplex PCR; TCRdb keeps only in-frame clonotypes and omits some of them. The sample records a few hundred thousand clones, around a tenth being singletons. This clone was seen a handful of times. Its antigen is still unknown. In germline, CDR1 is SGHTA, CDR2 FQGTGA. This CDR3 spans 14 amino acids. The V and J ends lost 2 bases and 1 base respectively, with 8 bases between them.

The source material was central memory CD4+ T cells from blood. The chain employs TRBV7-3 and TRBJ2-5; D gene unclear. The sequence came from a man in his thirties or forties with type 1 diabetes. The CDR3 sequence is CASSLALVQETQYF. DNA of the CDR3: TGTGCCAGCAGCTTAGCGCTTGTCCAAGAGACCCAGTACTTC.